This entry lists 23 T cell receptor beta chains sequenced from one sample in a study of shared clonotypes between healthy human individuals. Some clones are missing from TCRdb's copy, which holds only in-frame ones; the method was immunoSEQ multiplex PCR. This table has roughly 850,000 clones, around 96% appearing once. In the naive CD8 group, cells lacked CD45RO and were positively selected for CCR7, so terminally differentiated effector memory CD45RA+ cells were left out. The specimen sequenced was naive CD8+ T cells sorted from blood. Receptors were obtained from a man under 40 in good health.

V is TRBV29-1 and J is TRBJ2-7, with D possibly TRBD2 on 5 matching bases. Germline CDR1 is SQVTM and CDR2 is ANQGSEA. With 4 bases removed from V and 3 bases from J, the gap between germline ends came to 16 bases. This CDR3 has 14 amino acids. CDR3 sequence reads: CSVAELVGVYEQYF. The CDR3 coding sequence is TGCAGCGTTGCGGAACTAGTAGGTGTCTACGAGCAGTACTTC.

The V gene is TRBV27, the J gene TRBJ1-2; D remains ambiguous. In germline, CDR1 is MNHEY, CDR2 SMNVEV (reference sequence). V was trimmed by 9 bases and J by 2 bases, leaving 13 bases between them. The CDR3 runs 13 residues. This chain's CDR3 is CARSGQLNYGYTF. For the CDR3, the DNA is TGTGCCAGGAGTGGCCAGCTGAACTATGGCTACACCTTC.

The rearrangement joins TRBV2 to TRBJ2-7; perhaps TRBD1 as D (5 bases). V was shortened by 3 bases and J by 2 bases, with 11 bases between the two germline ends. The CDR3 is 14 amino acids. Germline V gives CDR1 SNHLY, CDR2 FYNNEI. This CDR3 reads CASSEGRPPYEQYF. The CDR3 coding sequence is TGTGCCAGCAGTGAGGGGCGGCCCCCCTACGAGCAGTACTTC.

The chain couples TRBV5-1 to TRBJ2-3; 8 nucleotides match TRBD2. CDR3 length equals 14 residues. The V gene end was trimmed by 5 bases and the J gene end by 4 bases; junction bases not matched to a gene: 6. Germline loops: CDR1 SGHRS, CDR2 YFSETQ. CDR3 sequence (DNA): TGCGCCAGCAGACTAGCGGCGTTGTCAGATACGCAGTATTTT. Its translation: CASRLAALSDTQYF.

CDR3 protein: CASRPTDYNEQFF. CDR3 nucleotide sequence: TGTGCCAGCAGGCCGACAGACTACAATGAGCAGTTCTTC. The chain uses TRBV28 and TRBJ2-1, with D perhaps matching TRBD1 (5 bases). With 6 bases removed from V and 3 bases from J, the gap between germline ends came to 9 bases. Germline lookup yields CDR1 MDHEN and CDR2 SYDVKM. This CDR3 is built from 13 residues.

The chain has TRBV5-1 and TRBJ1-2, with D maybe TRBD1 (5 bases). Per germline, CDR1 SGHRS and CDR2 YFSETQ. This CDR3 region has 17 residues. V gave up 0 bases and J gave up 6 bases, with 21 bases separating them. As DNA, the CDR3 is TGCGCCAGCAGCTTGGATATTAAGGGTTGGAGGGGAGATGGCTACACCTTC. It encodes CASSLDIKGWRGDGYTF.

V is TRBV5-1 and J is TRBJ2-1; TRBD2 matches at 14 bases. V shed 4 bases, J shed 0 bases, and the junction held 18 bases outside the gene matches. The germline V gene has CDR1 SGHRS and CDR2 YFSETQ. The CDR3 contains 22 residues. The DNA for the CDR3 is TGCGCCAGCAGCCCGGAGGCCGGGACTAGCGGGAGACGGCGGAGCTCCTACAATGAGCAGTTCTTC. This sequence encodes CASSPEAGTSGRRRSSYNEQFF.

The CDR3 is CASSYNSGNTGELFF. The DNA for the CDR3 is TGTGCCAGCAGTTATAATAGCGGTAACACCGGGGAGCTGTTTTTT. The rearrangement joins TRBV6-5 to TRBJ2-2, with a tentative D call TRBD2 (6 bases). The germline gives CDR1 MNHEY, CDR2 SVGAGI. This CDR3 is 15 amino acids long. V gave up 3 bases and J gave up 2 bases, with 10 bases separating them.

V gene TRBV27 combines with J gene TRBJ1-1; 7 bases match TRBD1. This CDR3 has 11 amino acids. V trimming: 4 bases; J trimming: 11 bases; junction bases outside the gene matches: 4. The germline V gene encodes CDR1 MNHEY and CDR2 SMNVEV (reference sequence). The CDR3 here is CASSSEGAAFF. In DNA, the CDR3 is TGTGCCAGCAGTTCGGAGGGGGCCGCTTTCTTT.

The chain has TRBV9 and TRBJ2-1; D is unresolved. The CDR3 totals 14 residues. Per the germline V gene, CDR1 is SGDLS and CDR2 is YYNGEE. Trimming cost V 5 bases and J 0 bases, with 9 bases left between them. This chain's CDR3 is CASSDGSSYNEQFF. In DNA form, the CDR3 reads TGTGCCAGCAGTGATGGAAGCTCCTACAATGAGCAGTTCTTC.

The chain has TRBV29-1 and TRBJ2-7, with D uncertain. The CDR3 consists of 13 residues. V lost 0 bases and J lost 3, with 9 bases in between. Germline V gene sequence: CDR1 SQVTM, CDR2 ANQGSEA. Written as DNA, the CDR3 is TGCAGCGTTGAAGATCCACAGCGCTACGAGCAGTACTTC. It encodes CSVEDPQRYEQYF.

The V call is TRBV2, the J call TRBJ2-3, with D perhaps matching TRBD2 (6 bases). V was pared by 8 bases and J by 0 bases, with 24 bases between. The germline V gene encodes CDR1 SNHLY and CDR2 FYNNEI. This CDR3 has 18 amino acids. The CDR3 DNA reads TGTGCCAGCGGTATCGGCCTAGGAGGGAGCTCGAGCACAGATACGCAGTATTTT. It encodes CASGIGLGGSSSTDTQYF. The full variable domain, its missing parts supplied by reference TRBV2 and TRBJ2-3, is EPEVTQTPSHQVTQMGQEVILRCVPISNHLYFYWYRQILGQKVEFLVSFYNNEISEKSEIFDDQFSVERPDGSNFTLKIRSTKLEDSAMYFCASGIGLGGSSSTDTQYFGPGTRLTVL.

The V and J genes are TRBV6-1 and TRBJ2-2, with D possibly matching TRBD1 (6 bases). Germline CDR1 MNHNS, CDR2 SASEGT. The germline V and J ends were trimmed by 9 bases and 2 bases, with 10 bases remaining between them. There are 13 residues in the CDR3. CDR3 nucleotides: TGTGCCAGTATGGACAGCAACACCGGGGAGCTGTTTTTT. As protein: CASMDSNTGELFF.

The V gene is TRBV2, the J gene TRBJ1-3; D might be TRBD1 (5 bases). V lost 3 bases and J 8 bases, leaving 11 bases between the germline ends. This CDR3 comprises 13 residues. CDR1 is SNHLY, CDR2 FYNNEI, per germline. In DNA, the CDR3 is TGTGCCAGCAGTGACCCCGGGGACGACACCATATATTTT. Translated, it gives CASSDPGDDTIYF.

A remark on this clone: At one end the junction does not follow the germline gene, possibly because of a read error. At the DNA level, this CDR3 is encoded by other sequences in the same sample as well. The chain links TRBV7-9 to TRBJ1-1, with 8 bases fitting TRBD1. This CDR3 comprises 15 residues. Germline V gene sequence: CDR1 SEHNR, CDR2 FQNEAQ (reference sequence). CDR3 coding DNA: TGTGCCAGCAGCTATACTCAGGGGGCGAACACTGAAGCCTTCTTT. It encodes CASSYTQGANTEAFF.

The rearrangement joins TRBV15 to TRBJ1-4; no reliable D call. The germline gives CDR1 LNHNV, CDR2 YYDKDF (reference sequence). The V end lost 0 bases, the J end lost 2 bases, and 4 bases lay between the germline ends. The CDR3 is 14 amino acids. CDR3 region: CATSRDRTNEKLFF. DNA for the CDR3: TGTGCCACCAGCAGAGACAGGACTAATGAAAAACTGTTTTTT.

The chain employs TRBV13 and TRBJ2-7, with 9 nucleotides matching TRBD1. Germline loops: CDR1 PRHDT, CDR2 FYEKMQ (reference sequence). The CDR3 covers 14 residues. J gave up 2 bases and V 3 bases, and 2 bases lay outside the gene matches. The CDR3 bases are TGTGCCAGCAGCTTCCGGGACAGGGCCTACGAGCAGTACTTC. Translated: CASSFRDRAYEQYF.

The J gene is TRBJ2-3, the V gene TRBV7-9; D uncertain. Germline V CDR1 and CDR2: SEHNR, FQNEAQ (reference sequence). CDR3 size: 13 residues. Trimming took 5 bases from V and 4 from J, leaving 10 bases between them. The CDR3 loop reads CASSPPTPDTQYF. DNA of the CDR3: TGTGCCAGCAGCCCCCCTACCCCAGATACGCAGTATTTT. The full variable domain, with the rest looked up from reference TRBV7-9 and TRBJ2-3, is DTGVSQNPRHKITKRGQNVTFRCDPISEHNRLYWYRQTLGQGPEFLTYFQNEAQLEKSRLLSDRFSAERPKGSFSTLEIQRTEQGDSAMYLCASSPPTPDTQYFGPGTRLTVL.

V and J are TRBV27 and TRBJ2-1, with D perhaps given as TRBD1 or TRBD2 (5 bases each). Trimming stripped 3 bases from V and 8 bases from J, with 11 bases between. The germline CDR1 and CDR2 sequences are MNHEY and SMNVEV (reference sequence). The CDR3 covers 13 residues. The CDR3 protein is CASSLGGGYEQFF. The CDR3 DNA sequence: TGTGCCAGCAGTTTGGGTGGGGGATATGAGCAGTTCTTC.

The chain combines TRBV7-9 with TRBJ2-3, with 11 bases that match TRBD2. The CDR3 is made up of 16 amino acids. In germline, CDR1 is SEHNR, CDR2 FQNEAQ (reference sequence). V lost 5 bases, J lost 2 bases, and 6 bases stayed unmatched. The CDR3 coding sequence is TGTGCCAGCAGCGACCGACTAGCGGGGTCCACAGATACGCAGTATTTT. Translating gives CASSDRLAGSTDTQYF.

This clone appeared once. V gene TRBV10-2 combines with J gene TRBJ2-1, with 11 nucleotides matching TRBD1. This CDR3 is built from 17 residues. Losses at the gene ends were 6 bases for V and 4 bases for J; bases not matched to a gene: 11. Germline V gene sequence: CDR1 WSHSY, CDR2 SAAADI. The DNA for the CDR3 is TGCGCCAGCAGACATACGGGACAGGGGGTTTGGTACAATGAGCAGTTCTTC. This codes for CASRHTGQGVWYNEQFF.

As regards this clone: The sample holds other DNA sequences that translate to the same CDR3. The chain uses TRBV10-3 and TRBJ2-1; D is unresolved. The CDR3 totals 11 residues. Germline V gene data show CDR1 as ENHRY and CDR2 as SYGVKD. Trimming cost V 6 bases and J 5 bases, with 5 bases left between them. The CDR3 reads CAIRGNNEQFF. In DNA, the CDR3 is TGTGCCATCAGGGGGAACAATGAGCAGTTCTTC.

The chain is built from TRBV2 and TRBJ2-4; D unclear. The CDR3 runs to 17 residues. V lost 6 bases to trimming and J lost 6 bases, with 24 bases between them. CDR1 is SNHLY and CDR2 is FYNNEI in the germline V gene. The CDR3 nucleotides are TGTGCCAGCAGCGACGTAGATAGCTCAGCGAAGGGAAACATTCAGTACTTC. Translated, it gives CASSDVDSSAKGNIQYF.